This T cell receptor (beta chain) originates from a study of T cell responses to AZD1222 COVID-19 vaccine. Study conclusions and caveats: Vaccine-related CD4 TCRs covered spike, predominating at 160-218 and 743-854.

The V gene end was trimmed by 7 bases and the J gene end by 4 bases; junction bases not matched to a gene: 12. The CDR3 contains 15 residues. In germline, CDR1 is MNHEY, CDR2 SMNVEV (reference sequence). With respect to this clone: Its antigen is unidentified.

The table came from immunoSEQ multiplex PCR; TCRdb's copy has only in-frame clones and leaves some out. The table lists 200,000 to 250,000 clones, under 95% of them singletons. This sample comprised peripheral blood, obtained on day 0 of MenACWY control vaccination. The sequence came from an adult in good health. V is TRBV27 and J is TRBJ1-2; 7 nucleotides agree with TRBD1. CDR3 amino acids: CASKQRQGQGYGYTF. The CDR3 DNA is TGTGCCAGCAAACAGAGACAGGGTCAGGGCTATGGCTACACCTTC.